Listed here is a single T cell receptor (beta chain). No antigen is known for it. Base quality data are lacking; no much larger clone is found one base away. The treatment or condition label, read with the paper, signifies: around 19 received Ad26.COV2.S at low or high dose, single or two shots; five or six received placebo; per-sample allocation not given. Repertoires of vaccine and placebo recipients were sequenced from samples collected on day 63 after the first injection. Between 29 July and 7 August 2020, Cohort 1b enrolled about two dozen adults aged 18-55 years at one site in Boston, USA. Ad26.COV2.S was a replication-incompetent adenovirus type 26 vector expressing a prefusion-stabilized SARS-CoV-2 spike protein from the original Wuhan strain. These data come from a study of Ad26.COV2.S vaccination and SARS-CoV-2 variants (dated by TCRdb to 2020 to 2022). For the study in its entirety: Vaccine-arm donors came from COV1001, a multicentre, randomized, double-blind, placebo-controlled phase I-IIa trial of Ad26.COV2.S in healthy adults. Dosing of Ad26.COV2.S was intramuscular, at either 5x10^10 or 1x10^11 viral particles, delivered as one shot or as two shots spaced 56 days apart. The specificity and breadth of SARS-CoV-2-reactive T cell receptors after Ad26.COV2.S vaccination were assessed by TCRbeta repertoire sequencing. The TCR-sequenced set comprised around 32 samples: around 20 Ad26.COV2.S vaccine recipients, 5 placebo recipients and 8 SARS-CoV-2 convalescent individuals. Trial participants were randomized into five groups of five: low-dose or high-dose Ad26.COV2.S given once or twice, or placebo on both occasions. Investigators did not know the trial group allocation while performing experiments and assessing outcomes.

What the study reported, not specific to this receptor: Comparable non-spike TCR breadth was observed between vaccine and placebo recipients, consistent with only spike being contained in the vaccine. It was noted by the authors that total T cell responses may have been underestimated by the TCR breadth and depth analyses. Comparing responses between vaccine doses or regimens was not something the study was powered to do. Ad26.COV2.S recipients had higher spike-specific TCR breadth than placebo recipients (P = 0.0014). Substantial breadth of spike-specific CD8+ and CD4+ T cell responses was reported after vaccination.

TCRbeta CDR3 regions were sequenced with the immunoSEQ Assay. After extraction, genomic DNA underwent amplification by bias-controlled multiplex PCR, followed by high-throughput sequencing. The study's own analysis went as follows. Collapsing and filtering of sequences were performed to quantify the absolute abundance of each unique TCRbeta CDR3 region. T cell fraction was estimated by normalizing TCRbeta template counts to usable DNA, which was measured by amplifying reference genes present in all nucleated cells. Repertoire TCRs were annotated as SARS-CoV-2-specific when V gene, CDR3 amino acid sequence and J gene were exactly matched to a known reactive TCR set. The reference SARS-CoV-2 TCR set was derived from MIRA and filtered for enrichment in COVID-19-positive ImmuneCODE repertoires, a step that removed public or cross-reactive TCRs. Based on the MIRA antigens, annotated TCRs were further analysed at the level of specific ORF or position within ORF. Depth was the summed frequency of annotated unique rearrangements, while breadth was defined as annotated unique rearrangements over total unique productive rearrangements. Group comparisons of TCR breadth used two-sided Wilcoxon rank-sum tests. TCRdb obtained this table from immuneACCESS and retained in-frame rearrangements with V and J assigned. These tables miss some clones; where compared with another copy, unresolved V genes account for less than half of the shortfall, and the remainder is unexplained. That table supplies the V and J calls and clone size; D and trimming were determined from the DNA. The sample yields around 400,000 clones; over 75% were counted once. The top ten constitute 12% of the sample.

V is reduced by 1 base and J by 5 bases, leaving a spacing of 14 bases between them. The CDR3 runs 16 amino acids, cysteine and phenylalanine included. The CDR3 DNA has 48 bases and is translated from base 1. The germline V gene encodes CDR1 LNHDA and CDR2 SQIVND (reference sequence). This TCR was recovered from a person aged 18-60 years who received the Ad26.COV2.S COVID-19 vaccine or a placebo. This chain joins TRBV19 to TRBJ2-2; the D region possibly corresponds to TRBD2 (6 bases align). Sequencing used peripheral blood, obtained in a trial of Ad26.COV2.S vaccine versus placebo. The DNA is TGTGCCAGTAGTATAGTCGGGGGTATTGCTACCGGGGAGCTGTTTTTT. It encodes CASSIVGGIATGELFF. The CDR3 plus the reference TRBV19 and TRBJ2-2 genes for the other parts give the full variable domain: DGGITQSPKYLFRKEGQNVTLSCEQNLNHDAMYWYRQDPGQGLRLIYYSQIVNDFQKGDIAEGYSVSREKKESFPLTVTSAQKNPTAFYLCASSIVGGIATGELFFGEGSRLTVL.